This T cell receptor (beta chain) was captured in a study of T-cell memory formation after mild COVID-19 listed by TCRdb under 2021. Study-level background: TCR sequence clusters from the two donors were found to be largely donor specific. Longitudinal TCRalpha and TCRbeta repertoire sequencing tracked T-cell clones expanding and contracting after mild COVID-19 in two donors. The cohort was made up of two young adult volunteers, one female and one male, who were previously healthy.

Overall study results and their limits: Some responding clones were found in pre-infection memory, which suggests that pre-existing cross-reactive memory T cells took part in the SARS-CoV-2 response. The study covered only two mild cases, and larger cohorts including severe cases with pre-infection samples were considered necessary. The second-wave clones that peaked on day 37 were not confirmed to be SARS-CoV-2 specific. Contracting CD4+ clones appeared mostly in the CM and EM memory subsets, whereas CD8+ clones were enriched in EMRA. From day 15 to 85, contracting clones showed balanced CD4/CD8 phenotypes, whereas a second wave of clones that expanded from day 15 to 37 leaned towards CD4+.

Instrument used: Illumina NovaSeq 6000. TCRalpha and TCRbeta cDNA libraries were constructed by 5'RACE with constant-segment primers, with sample barcodes and unique molecular identifiers being introduced. Trizol reagent was used to extract RNA from every sample. Library amplification was performed in two PCR steps, and a second sample barcode and Illumina TruSeq adapters were introduced in the second step. The libraries were sequenced on an Illumina NovaSeq using 2 x 150 bp paired-end reads. In the original analysis: The reads were demultiplexed and collapsed into UMI-guided consensus sequences using migec v1.2.7. Using mixcr v2.1.11, UMI consensuses were aligned to TRA and TRB V and J templates and then assembled into clonotypes. A clonotype was counted as expanded or contracted only when both edgeR and NoisET called the clonotype significant, with the noise models trained on biological replicates. For edgeR calls, the thresholds were a false discovery rate-adjusted p below 0.01 and a log2 fold-change of 1. As an exploratory analysis of dynamics, max-normalized trajectories of the 1000 most abundant clonotypes were examined by PCA with hierarchical clustering. Separately sequenced CD4+ and CD8+ repertoires were used to assign the CD4 or CD8 phenotype of responding clones. TCRdb applied fastp at Q25 and MiXCR to the public reads, then kept only in-frame beta chains. Under each unique CDR3 protein, matching rows form one entry showing the most common genes and DNA. The V and J calls reflect TCRdb's pipeline rather than the authors' work. For this sample there are around 530,000 distinct CDR3 sequences; about 20% appear just once. Clones ranked in the top ten supply roughly 8.3% of the sample.

This clonotype was found a few times. Its antigen remains undetermined. Base qualities are not provided; no much larger clone lies one nucleotide away. Ficoll-Paque density gradient centrifugation was used to isolate PBMCs. From the cysteine up to the phenylalanine, the CDR3 has a length of 13 residues. Kept here is only the CDR3 DNA, which spans 39 bases and is read in frame from base 1. The trim is 0 bases for V and 5 bases for J, with a gap of 7 bases between the germline ends. The germline V gene supplies CDR1 LGHNA and CDR2 YSLEER. This chain is built from TRBV4-3 and TRBJ2-5; the D gene is perhaps TRBD1, on 6 matching bases. What was sequenced was PBMCs or a T cell subset sorted from them (not recorded which). The clonotype was recovered from an adult woman who had mild COVID-19 (a few samples of this study predate the infection). The sample titles of this study are shuffled in the database, so cell type and time point are left out; the donor was told from shared clones. The encoded CDR3 is CASSQDTGETQYF. The bases read TGCGCCAGCAGCCAAGATACAGGGGAGACCCAGTACTTC.